The 23 T cell receptor beta chains reported below all come from one sample, sequenced in a study of blood T cell repertoires in COVID-19. The repertoire was sequenced with immunoSEQ multiplex PCR; TCRdb's copy has only in-frame clones and lacks some. The sample holds fewer than 300,000 clones, 65% to 90% seen once. Sequenced input: peripheral blood. These receptors were collected from a man aged 50 or older with COVID-19, enrolled during active disease.

To note about this clone: Germline is not matched at one junction end, which may reflect a read error. This chain joins TRBV7-7 and TRBJ2-1; 13 positions match TRBD2. The CDR3 spans 17 residues. CDR1 and CDR2 (germline): SSHAT, FNYEAQ (reference sequence). In DNA form, the CDR3 reads TGTGCTAGCAGCCCCGGCGGACTAGCGGGGGCCTACAATGAGCAGTTCTTC. Its protein product is CASSPGGLAGAYNEQFF.

J is TRBJ2-5 and V is TRBV19, with 7 bases matching TRBD2. CDR1 is LNHDA and CDR2 is SQIVND in the germline V gene (reference sequence). Trimming took 5 bases from V and 4 from J; bases not matched to a gene: 10. CDR3 length: 15 amino acids. The CDR3 protein is CASSRTSTEIETQYF. For the CDR3, the DNA is TGTGCCAGTAGTCGGACTAGTACAGAAATAGAGACCCAGTACTTC.

This clone was counted a single time. The V and J genes are TRBV30 and TRBJ2-7; a weak D match, TRBD1 (7 bases). Germline values: CDR1 GTSNPN, CDR2 SVGIG (reference sequence). V was pared by 3 bases and J by 2 bases, with 11 bases between. The CDR3 consists of 13 residues. This CDR3 reads CAWRRRGAYEQYF. DNA of the CDR3: TGTGCCTGGAGACGCAGGGGGGCCTACGAGCAGTACTTC.

The chain links TRBV9 to TRBJ1-5; D might be TRBD1 (5 bases). Germline CDR1 reads SGDLS; CDR2 reads YYNGEE. Trimming stripped 3 bases from V and 4 bases from J, with 8 bases between. The CDR3 is made up of 13 amino acids. Written as DNA, the CDR3 is TGTGCCAGCAGCGACGACAGTAATCAGCCCCAGCATTTT. Translated: CASSDDSNQPQHF.

The V and J genes are TRBV18 and TRBJ2-7, with 10 nucleotides matching TRBD2. CDR1 KGHSH and CDR2 LQKENI come from the germline V gene. V lost 3 bases to trimming and J lost 4 bases; unmatched junction nucleotides: 6. This CDR3 is built from 15 residues. The CDR3 DNA follows: TGTGCCAGCTCACCTATAGCGGGAGGAGGGTACGAGCAGTACTTC. Its protein is CASSPIAGGGYEQYF.

The chain is built from TRBV7-3 and TRBJ1-1; possible D gene TRBD1, 6 bases. Germline CDR1 reads SGHTA; CDR2 reads FQGTGA. Deletions cut 6 bases from V and 1 base from J, with 12 bases between. This CDR3 comprises 14 residues. CDR3 protein: CASSSQGPNTEAFF. The CDR3, as DNA: TGTGCCAGCAGTTCACAGGGACCGAACACTGAAGCTTTCTTT.

The V gene is TRBV5-1, the J gene TRBJ2-2; TRBD1 matches at 11 bases. The length of the CDR3 is 19 residues. Germline V CDR1 and CDR2: SGHRS, YFSETQ. The V and J ends lost 4 bases and 0 bases, in that order; junction bases with no gene match: 11. The CDR3 is CASSGTGTGGRTNTGELFF. The CDR3 DNA reads as TGCGCCAGCAGCGGAACCGGGACAGGGGGGCGAACGAACACCGGGGAGCTGTTTTTT. Combining the CDR3 with reference TRBV5-1 and TRBJ2-2 gives the whole variable domain KAGVTQTPRYLIKTRGQQVTLSCSPISGHRSVSWYQQTPGQGLQFLFEYFSETQRNKGNFPGRFSGRQFSNSRSEMNVSTLELGDSALYLCASSGTGTGGRTNTGELFFGEGSRLTVL.

This clone was recorded once. V and J are TRBV19 and TRBJ1-5; 7 bases fit TRBD1. Germline trimming cut 4 bases from V and 0 bases from J; bases unmatched to any gene: 3. Germline CDR1 LNHDA, CDR2 SQIVND (reference sequence). This CDR3 is 15 amino acids long. CDR3 nucleotides: TGTGCCAGTAGTACCGGGACAGCTAGCAATCAGCCCCAGCATTTT. It encodes CASSTGTASNQPQHF.

V usage is TRBV3-1 (or the pseudogene TRBV3-2) and J usage is TRBJ1-3; no reliable D call. The CDR3 has 16 residues. V lost 0 bases, J lost 0 bases, and 9 bases lay in between. Germline V gene sequence: CDR1 LGHDT, CDR2 YNNKEL (reference sequence). CDR3 in amino acids: CASSQDAGGSGNTIYF. CDR3 bases: TGTGCCAGCAGCCAAGATGCGGGAGGCTCTGGAAACACCATATATTTT.

The DNA of the CDR3 is TGTGCCAGCAGCTTATCACCAACTGGACAAGGGGAGACCCAGTACTTC. It specifies CASSLSPTGQGETQYF. The rearrangement joins TRBV11-2 to TRBJ2-5, with a possible D match to TRBD1 (5 bases). Trimming removed 2 bases from V and 5 bases from J, with 18 bases in between. Germline V gives CDR1 SGHAT, CDR2 FQNNGV. This CDR3 has 16 amino acids. Filled out from reference TRBV11-2 and TRBJ2-5, the complete variable domain reads EAGVAQSPRYKIIEKRQSVAFWCNPISGHATLYWYQQILGQGPKLLIQFQNNGVVDDSQLPKDRFSAERLKGVDSTLKIQPAKLEDSAVYLCASSLSPTGQGETQYFGPGTRLLVL.

The rearrangement links TRBV9 to TRBJ2-3; TRBD2 matches 7 bases. The germline CDR1 and CDR2 sequences are SGDLS and YYNGEE. With 1 base clipped from V and 2 bases from J, the junction kept 7 bases outside the gene matches. This CDR3 has 16 amino acids. The CDR3 sequence: CASSVTPGGDTDTQYF. DNA for the CDR3: TGTGCCAGCAGCGTAACCCCGGGAGGAGACACAGATACGCAGTATTTT.

The chain uses TRBV10-3 and TRBJ1-4; D gene uncertain. CDR3 length: 15 residues. Germline values: CDR1 ENHRY, CDR2 SYGVKD. V lost 5 bases, J lost 3 bases, and 13 bases lay in between. Here the CDR3 DNA reads TGTGCCATCAGTCTTTTCGGAGGTTCTAATGAAAAACTGTTTTTT. This encodes CAISLFGGSNEKLFF.

The chain uses TRBV15 and TRBJ2-3; TRBD2 aligns across 9 bases. The germline V gene has CDR1 LNHNV and CDR2 YYDKDF (reference sequence). J was trimmed by 6 bases and V by 8 bases; bases with no gene match: 12. The CDR3 spans 15 residues. In DNA form, the CDR3 reads TGTGCCACCTGTCTTGCGGGAGGGGTCATGGATACGCAGTATTTT. Translated, it gives CATCLAGGVMDTQYF.

For the CDR3, the DNA is TGCAGCGCCCTACCCGGGACAGATTTTTCCTATGGCTACACCTTC. The encoded protein is CSALPGTDFSYGYTF. This sequence joins TRBV29-1 and TRBJ1-2, with 7 bases identical to TRBD1. The CDR3 is 15 amino acids. Trimming cost V 7 bases and J 4 bases; bases outside gene matches: 15. Looked up from germline, CDR1 is SQVTM and CDR2 is ANQGSEA.

This clone was recorded only once. Here the CDR3 DNA reads TGCGCCAGCGGGAGACAGGGGGGAGAGACCCAGTACTTC. This codes for CASGRQGGETQYF. The chain employs TRBV10-1 and TRBJ2-5; 9 nucleotides line up with TRBD1. The CDR3 consists of 13 residues. Germline CDR1 reads WNHNN; CDR2 reads SYGVQD (reference sequence). Trimming cost V 8 bases and J 4 bases; bases outside gene matches: 5.

This chain connects TRBV5-1 to TRBJ2-1, with 11 bases lining up with TRBD2. V lost 4 bases and J lost 3; bases outside the gene matches: 6. Germline CDR1 SGHRS, CDR2 YFSETQ. There are 16 residues in the CDR3. CDR3 sequence: CASSDPGTSGYNEQFF. CDR3 sequence (DNA): TGCGCCAGCAGCGATCCCGGGACTAGCGGCTACAATGAGCAGTTCTTC.

V usage is TRBV6-2 or TRBV6-3 and J usage is TRBJ1-1; 12 bases are shared with TRBD1. CDR1 and CDR2 from the germline V gene are MNHEY and SVGEGT. Trimming at V came to 5 bases and at J to 0 bases, leaving 16 bases not matched to a gene. The CDR3 covers 20 residues. The CDR3 coding sequence is TGTGCCAGCAGTAACCCCGGGACAGGGGGCGCAACGCTGTTGAACACTGAAGCTTTCTTT. Translated: CASSNPGTGGATLLNTEAFF.

The J gene is TRBJ2-1, the V gene TRBV10-1; 14 positions match TRBD2. CDR3 length: 15 amino acids. V lost 5 bases to trimming and J lost 8 bases; unmatched junction nucleotides: 5. Looked up from germline, CDR1 is WNHNN and CDR2 is SYGVQD (reference sequence). The CDR3 region is CASSPGTSGSDEQFF. DNA of the CDR3: TGCGCCAGCAGTCCCGGGACTAGCGGGAGTGATGAGCAGTTCTTC.

The rearrangement uses TRBV14 and TRBJ2-1; no firm D call. V gave up 0 bases and J gave up 0 bases, with 9 bases separating them. CDR3 length equals 16 residues. Germline V gives CDR1 SGHDN, CDR2 FVKESK. DNA of the CDR3: TGTGCCAGCAGCCAAGATTTAGCTAACTCCTACAATGAGCAGTTCTTC. This sequence encodes CASSQDLANSYNEQFF. The complete variable domain, with remaining parts taken from reference TRBV14 and TRBJ2-1, reads EAGVTQFPSHSVIEKGQTVTLRCDPISGHDNLYWYRRVMGKEIKFLLHFVKESKQDESGMPNNRFLAERTGGTYSTLKVQPAELEDSGVYFCASSQDLANSYNEQFFGPGTRLTVL.

The chain carries TRBV27 and TRBJ1-2; the match to TRBD1 covers 7 bases. This CDR3 has 15 amino acids. J gave up 4 bases and V 5 bases, and 10 bases lay outside the gene matches. Germline V gene sequence: CDR1 MNHEY, CDR2 SMNVEV (reference sequence). The DNA for the CDR3 is TGTGCCAGCAGTCGTCCGGGACAGTACCGCTATGGCTACACCTTC. Its protein is CASSRPGQYRYGYTF.

Only one count was recorded for this clone. This rearrangement joins TRBV28 to TRBJ2-7; 8 nucleotides line up with TRBD2. This CDR3 contains 14 residues. Germline V gene lookup returns CDR1 MDHEN and CDR2 SYDVKM. J lost 9 bases, V lost 5 bases, and 12 bases had no gene match. In DNA form, the CDR3 reads TGTGCCAGCAGTGGCCCTCGGGGGGGAGTAAGGCAGTACTTC. Its protein product is CASSGPRGGVRQYF.

This clone has only a few counts. V and J are TRBV10-3 and TRBJ2-7, with 7 bases lining up with TRBD1. Germline CDR1 reads ENHRY; CDR2 reads SYGVKD. CDR3 size: 12 residues. Germline trimming cut 6 bases from V and 7 bases from J; bases unmatched to any gene: 6. CDR3 amino acids: CAIRRQGLEQYF. In nucleotides, the CDR3 is TGTGCCATCAGAAGACAGGGTCTGGAGCAGTACTTC.

CDR3 sequence: CSAALLTGNTEAFF. As DNA, the CDR3 is TGCAGCGCGGCCCTTCTTACAGGGAACACTGAAGCTTTCTTT. The chain employs TRBV29-1 and TRBJ1-1; D perhaps matches TRBD1 (5 bases). Germline V gives CDR1 SQVTM, CDR2 ANQGSEA. This CDR3 has 14 amino acids. V lost 7 bases and J 1 base, leaving 16 bases between the germline ends.